This TCR beta chain is from a study of blood T cell repertoires in COVID-19. Across the study: T cells, B-cell-depleted T cells, or PBMCs supplied cDNA or gDNA.

The method was immunoSEQ multiplex PCR; TCRdb's version includes in-frame clones alone and lacks a portion of them. The sample records 210,000 or so clones, 70% to 90% being singletons. Per the germline V gene, CDR1 is MNHNS and CDR2 is SASEGT. The CDR3 has 14 residues. V was pared by 2 bases and J by 4 bases, with 11 bases between. Sequences were obtained from PBMCs or T cells enriched from blood (not recorded which). The chain is built from TRBV6-1 and TRBJ1-2; unclear D gene. This receptor was taken from a man in his thirties or forties with acute COVID-19. The CDR3 spells CASSESGQAYGYTF. The CDR3 DNA sequence: TGTGCCAGCAGTGAATCTGGGCAGGCCTATGGCTACACCTTC.